Shown below are 20 T cell receptor beta chains from a single sample sequenced in a study of shared clonotypes between healthy human individuals. Measured with immunoSEQ multiplex PCR; TCRdb has only the in-frame clones, and not every one. The repertoire consists of some 2,500,000 clones, with 85% to 95% occurring once and the leading ten covering about 0.36%. The sequenced sample was naive CD4+ T cells from PBMCs. The subset here: CD45RA+ positively selected. The receptor set was obtained from a young man in good health. Some clones in this sample may be carry-over from other donors' samples.

This chain connects TRBV7-9 to TRBJ2-5; 16 bases align to TRBD2. The CDR3 totals 17 residues. With 3 bases clipped from V and 5 bases from J, the junction kept 6 bases outside the gene matches. The V gene's germline CDR1 is SEHNR and CDR2 FQNEAQ (reference sequence). CDR3 in amino acids: CASSLGTSGRARETQYF. CDR3 bases: TGTGCCAGCAGCTTGGGGACTAGCGGGAGGGCCAGGGAGACCCAGTACTTC.

The chain recombines TRBV12-5 with TRBJ2-3; D possibly corresponds to TRBD1 (5 bases). Between the trimmed V and J ends, which lost 4 bases and 12 bases, there was a span of 11 bases. Germline V gene data show CDR1 as LGHNT and CDR2 as FRNRAP. This CDR3 is built from 11 residues. The CDR3 region is CASGYRQPQYF. CDR3 DNA sequence: TGTGCTAGTGGTTACCGACAGCCTCAGTATTTT.

CDR3 protein: CASSLTGGTREQYF. The CDR3 nucleotides read TGTGCCAGCAGCTTGACAGGGGGGACTCGCGAGCAGTACTTC. J is TRBJ2-7 and V is TRBV5-4; 8 bases are a match to TRBD1. CDR1 SGHNT and CDR2 YYREEE come from the germline V gene (reference sequence). The trim removed 1 base at V and 6 bases at J, leaving 6 bases unmatched. This CDR3 contains 14 residues.

Here the CDR3 reads CASSYSRGPSPNEQFF. The CDR3 DNA sequence: TGTGCCAGCAGTTACTCAAGGGGGCCTAGCCCCAATGAGCAGTTCTTC. This chain uses TRBV6-5 with TRBJ2-1, with 7 bases aligning to TRBD1. The CDR3 is 16 amino acids. Trimming removed 0 bases from V and 6 bases from J; junction bases left unmatched: 8. CDR1 is MNHEY, CDR2 SVGAGI, per germline.

The chain is built from TRBV9 and TRBJ1-4, with D possibly being TRBD1 (6 bases). The CDR3 loop spans 15 amino acids. Germline-derived CDR1 and CDR2 are SGDLS and YYNGEE. The V end lost 3 bases, the J end lost 7 bases, and 16 bases lay between the germline ends. The CDR3 DNA is TGTGCCAGCAGCGAGGTGGGCAGGGGTGTTGAAAAACTGTTTTTT. Its protein product is CASSEVGRGVEKLFF. The whole variable domain, filled in from reference TRBV9 and TRBJ1-4, reads DSGVTQTPKHLITATGQRVTLRCSPRSGDLSVYWYQQSLDQGLQFLIQYYNGEERAKGNILERFSAQQFPDLHSELNLSSLELGDSALYFCASSEVGRGVEKLFFGSGTQLSVL.

The gene calls are TRBV7-3 and TRBJ2-7; 14 bases agree with TRBD2. Germline V gene sequence: CDR1 SGHTA, CDR2 FQGTGA. The trim removed 4 bases at V and 6 bases at J, leaving 17 bases unmatched. This CDR3 spans 19 amino acids. CDR3: CASSSKGAGTSGSFGEQYF. In nucleotides, the CDR3 is TGTGCCAGCAGCTCAAAGGGGGCCGGGACTAGCGGGAGTTTCGGCGAGCAGTACTTC.

The V and J genes are TRBV5-5 and TRBJ2-3, with 12 bases that match TRBD2. The V gene's germline CDR1 is SGHKS and CDR2 YYEKEE (reference sequence). After removal of 3 bases from V and 4 bases from J, the junction contained 3 bases not matched to a gene. The CDR3 length is 15 residues. The CDR3 here is CASSSLAGGADTQYF. DNA of the CDR3: TGTGCCAGCAGCTCTCTAGCGGGGGGGGCAGATACGCAGTATTTT.

The chain combines TRBV7-3 with TRBJ2-2; D remains unclear. This CDR3 comprises 16 residues. Germline values: CDR1 SGHTA, CDR2 FQGTGA. Trimming left V 2 bases short and J 2 bases short, with 12 bases between. CDR3: CASSLLPVLNTGELFF. The CDR3 nucleotides are TGTGCCAGCAGCTTACTCCCCGTCTTAAACACCGGGGAGCTGTTTTTT.

This clone was picked up one time. This chain links TRBV29-1 with TRBJ2-3, with D unresolved. Germline values: CDR1 SQVTM, CDR2 ANQGSEA. The CDR3 length is 11 residues. V was shortened by 5 bases and J by 5 bases, with 8 bases between the two germline ends. The CDR3 region is CSVHHVDTQYF. The CDR3 DNA sequence: TGCAGCGTTCATCACGTAGATACGCAGTATTTT.

In its sample, this clone was seen once. The J gene is TRBJ1-2, the V gene TRBV27; the match to TRBD1 covers 7 bases. The CDR3 has 15 amino acids. The V and J ends lost 7 bases and 5 bases, in that order; junction bases with no gene match: 13. Germline-derived CDR1 and CDR2 are MNHEY and SMNVEV (reference sequence). The CDR3 region has the DNA TGTGCCAGCAAACTTATGACAGGGTCGGAGTATGGCTACACCTTC. Translation: CASKLMTGSEYGYTF.

J is TRBJ1-5 and V is TRBV25-1; D gene ambiguous. This CDR3 is 14 amino acids long. Per germline, CDR1 MGHDK and CDR2 SYGVNS. Between the trimmed V and J ends, which lost 3 bases and 4 bases, there was a span of 10 bases. The CDR3 sequence is CASSDWGGNQPQHF. The CDR3 DNA reads TGTGCCAGCAGTGATTGGGGAGGTAATCAGCCCCAGCATTTT.

The chain links TRBV30 to TRBJ1-4; D gene ambiguous. Between the trimmed V and J ends, which lost 5 bases and 7 bases, there was a span of 14 bases. The germline gives CDR1 GTSNPN, CDR2 SVGIG (reference sequence). The CDR3 extends over 13 amino acids. The CDR3 bases are TGTGCCTGGTGCCCCGGCGGGCGTGAAAAACTGTTTTTT. It specifies CAWCPGGREKLFF.

The chain has TRBV21-1 and TRBJ2-2; no check of the table's D call, TRBD1, against the DNA was made. TRBV21-1 is recorded as a pseudogene. The CDR3 contains 18 residues. The CDR3 loop reads CASSKGTDHDRNTGELFF. DNA for the CDR3: TGTGCCAGCAGCAAAGGAACCGATCACGACAGGAACACCGGGGAGCTGTTTTTT.

The chain recombines TRBV30 with TRBJ2-5; possibly TRBD1 or TRBD2 for D (6 bases each). Germline lookup yields CDR1 GTSNPN and CDR2 SVGIG (reference sequence). The CDR3 has 14 residues. Trimming pared 1 base from V and 5 bases from J, leaving 14 bases between. CDR3 protein: CAWSGLGGMETQYF. The CDR3 DNA is TGTGCCTGGAGTGGCCTAGGGGGGATGGAGACCCAGTACTTC.

The chain joins TRBV6-4 to TRBJ2-1; 11 bases align to TRBD2. The CDR3 loop spans 16 amino acids. Germline values: CDR1 MRHNA, CDR2 SNTAGT. J was trimmed by 4 bases and V by 2 bases; bases with no gene match: 4. The CDR3 DNA reads as TGTGCCAGCAGTGACACCGGGACTAGCGGATACAATGAGCAGTTCTTC. It yields the protein CASSDTGTSGYNEQFF.

The chain combines TRBV5-6 with TRBJ1-2; D unresolved. CDR1 is SGHDT and CDR2 is YYEEEE in the germline V gene. The CDR3 length is 14 residues. V was clipped by 0 bases and J by 6 bases, with 12 bases between them. The DNA for the CDR3 is TGTGCCAGCAGCTTGGGGCAGATAAACGATGGCTACACCTTC. Protein: CASSLGQINDGYTF.

The rearrangement joins TRBV19 to TRBJ2-1; unclear D gene. This CDR3 region has 15 residues. The V gene's germline CDR1 is LNHDA and CDR2 SQIVND (reference sequence). Trimming stripped 3 bases from V and 9 bases from J, with 18 bases between. The CDR3 loop is CASSISVLLTGEQFF. The CDR3 DNA is TGTGCCAGTAGTATTTCGGTACTATTAACGGGTGAGCAGTTCTTC.

The chain links TRBV18 to TRBJ2-1; D unresolved. CDR3 length: 14 amino acids. Germline values: CDR1 KGHSH, CDR2 LQKENI. The V end lost 6 bases, the J end lost 4 bases, and 13 bases lay between the germline ends. CDR3 sequence reads: CASSYTANYNEQFF. CDR3 coding DNA: TGTGCCAGCTCCTACACGGCTAATTACAATGAGCAGTTCTTC.

This clone appeared a single time. V is TRBV5-4 and J is TRBJ1-1; 8 nucleotides line up with TRBD1. V lost 4 bases to trimming and J lost 2 bases; unmatched junction nucleotides: 7. The CDR3 has 15 residues. Per the germline V gene, CDR1 is SGHNT and CDR2 is YYREEE (reference sequence). CDR3 residues: CASSQQTGVNTEAFF. As DNA, the CDR3 is TGTGCCAGCAGCCAGCAGACAGGGGTTAACACTGAAGCTTTCTTT.

The chain recombines TRBV4-1 with TRBJ1-4; D uncertain. The CDR3 sequence is 12 residues long. Per germline, CDR1 MGHRA and CDR2 YSYEKL. The germline V and J ends were trimmed by 0 bases and 7 bases, with 3 bases remaining between them. CDR3 amino acids: CASSQESEKLFF. The CDR3 bases are TGCGCCAGCAGCCAAGAGAGTGAAAAACTGTTTTTT.